This T cell receptor (beta chain) was sequenced for a study of patients and donors after allogeneic stem cell transplantation (TCRdb year 2020). The method behind the library was RT-PCR. The reads were generated on a NextSeq 550. TCRdb reprocessing: public reads trimmed at Q25 with fastp, clones called with MiXCR, in-frame beta chains kept. CDR3 protein sequences are deduplicated, and each keeps its most common genes and DNA. The sample table shows roughly 250,000 distinct CDR3 sequences, and approximately 14% are seen once. Approximately 10% of the sample is in the top ten clones. The CDR3 sequence holds 13 residues, the cysteine and phenylalanine included. Only the CDR3 portion is preserved as DNA: 39 bases, with reading frame beginning at the first base. CDR1 DFQATT and CDR2 SNEGSKA are derived from the germline V gene (reference sequence). V was cut back by 0 bases and J by 1 base, leaving a gap of 6 bases between them.

A word on this clonotype: Its antigen remains undetermined. The record has no base qualities; no much larger clone is one base away.

The clonotype was recovered from a human donor who was either an allogeneic HSCT recipient or a stem cell or donor lymphocyte infusion donor (not recorded which). It is not recorded whose cells these are; they may come from a transplant donor. The chain was built from TRBV20-1 and TRBJ2-5; the D segment cannot be called with confidence. Sequenced material: blood, either unsorted or a sorted T cell fraction (not recorded which). The sequence in DNA is TGCAGTGCTAGAGAGGGTCTCCAAGAGACCCAGTACTTC. This codes for CSAREGLQETQYF.